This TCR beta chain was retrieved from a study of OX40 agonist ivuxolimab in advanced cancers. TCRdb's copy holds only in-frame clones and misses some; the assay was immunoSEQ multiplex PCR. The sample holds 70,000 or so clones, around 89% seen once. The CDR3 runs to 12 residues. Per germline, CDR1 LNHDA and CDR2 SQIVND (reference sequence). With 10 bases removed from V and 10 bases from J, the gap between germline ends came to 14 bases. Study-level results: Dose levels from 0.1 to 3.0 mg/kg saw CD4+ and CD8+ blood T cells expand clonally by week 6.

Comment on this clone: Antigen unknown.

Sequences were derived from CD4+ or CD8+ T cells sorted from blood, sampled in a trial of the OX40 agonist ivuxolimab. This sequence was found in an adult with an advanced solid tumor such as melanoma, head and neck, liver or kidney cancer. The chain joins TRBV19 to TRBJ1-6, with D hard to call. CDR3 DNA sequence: TGTGCCACAAGATCGGGTGGATCACCCCTCCACTTT. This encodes CATRSGGSPLHF.